This T cell receptor beta chain was obtained from a study of blood T cell repertoires in COVID-19. Profiled with immunoSEQ multiplex PCR; TCRdb holds only in-frame clones, not every one. In the table there are about 63,000 clones, 60% to 85% of which are singletons. The CDR3 consists of 16 residues. Germline loops: CDR1 MNHEY, CDR2 SMNVEV (reference sequence). The J segment lost 3 bases and the V segment lost 6 bases, leaving 9 bases of the junction unmatched. This sequence was found in a woman of 80 years or more with acute or convalescent COVID-19. The chain has TRBV27 and TRBJ2-7; 12 bases fit TRBD2. Sample: peripheral blood. The CDR3 nucleotides are TGTGCCAGCAGCCCTCGGCTGGGACTAGCGGGCTACGAGCAGTACTTC. Amino acids: CASSPRLGLAGYEQYF.